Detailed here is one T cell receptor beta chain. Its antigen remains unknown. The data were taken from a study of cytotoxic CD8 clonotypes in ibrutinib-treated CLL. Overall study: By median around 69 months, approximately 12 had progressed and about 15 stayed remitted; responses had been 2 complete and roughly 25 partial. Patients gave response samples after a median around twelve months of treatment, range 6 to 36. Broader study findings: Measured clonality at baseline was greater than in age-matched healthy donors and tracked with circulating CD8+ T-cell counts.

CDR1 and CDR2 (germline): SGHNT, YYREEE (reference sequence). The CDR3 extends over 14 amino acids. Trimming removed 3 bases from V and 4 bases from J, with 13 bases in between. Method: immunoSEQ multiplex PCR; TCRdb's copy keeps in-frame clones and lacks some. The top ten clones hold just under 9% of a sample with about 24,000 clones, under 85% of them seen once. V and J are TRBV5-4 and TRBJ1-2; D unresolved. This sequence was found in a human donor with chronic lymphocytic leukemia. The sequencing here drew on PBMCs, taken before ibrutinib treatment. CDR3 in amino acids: CASSYYHSSYGYTF. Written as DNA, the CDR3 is TGTGCCAGCAGCTACTACCACAGTTCCTATGGCTACACCTTC.